These 14 T cell receptor beta chains originate from one sample sequenced in a study of cytomegalovirus exposure and HLA in healthy donors. Use of 60 Vbeta and 13 Jbeta primers characterized the PCR. This table comes from immunoSEQ multiplex PCR, and its TCRdb copy is limited to in-frame clones, with some not included. The top ten hold less than 2% of the sample, which has approximately 200,000 clones, 65% to 85% seen once. Sample: PBMCs. Every receptor here comes from a woman between 18 and 30 years old in good health and CMV-seronegative.

Regarding this clone: The same CDR3 can be traced to other DNA sequences in this sample. The chain joins TRBV5-1 to TRBJ1-5; D remains unclear. V shed 0 bases and J shed 2 bases, with 9 bases lying between them. Looked up from germline, CDR1 is SGHRS and CDR2 is YFSETQ. This CDR3 comprises 15 residues. The DNA of the CDR3 is TGCGCCAGCAGCTTGGCTGGGCAGGGCAATCAGCCCCAGCATTTT. This sequence encodes CASSLAGQGNQPQHF.

The rearrangement joins TRBV11-2 to TRBJ2-7; maybe TRBD2 (7 bases). The CDR3 has 14 amino acids. Germline CDR1 SGHAT, CDR2 FQNNGV. The germline V and J ends were trimmed by 5 bases and 7 bases, with 18 bases remaining between them. The CDR3 nucleotides read TGTGCCAGCAGCCGACCCGGGGGGCGTGGGGAGCAGTACTTC. Translating gives CASSRPGGRGEQYF.

The chain links TRBV14 to TRBJ2-6; 8 bases line up with TRBD1. The germline V gene has CDR1 SGHDN and CDR2 FVKESK. This CDR3 region has 17 residues. Germline trimming cut 5 bases from V and 4 bases from J; bases unmatched to any gene: 10. The CDR3 nucleotides read TGTGCCAGCAGCTTTAGCAGGGGGCTGACAGGGGCCAACGTCCTGACTTTC. This gives the protein CASSFSRGLTGANVLTF.

This clone occurred once. This chain joins TRBV15 and TRBJ1-3; possible D gene TRBD1, 6 bases. V was trimmed by 1 base and J by 2 bases, leaving 18 bases between them. The germline V gene encodes CDR1 LNHNV and CDR2 YYDKDF (reference sequence). The CDR3 runs 18 residues. CDR3 region: CATSRVQGFPSTGNTIYF. Here the CDR3 DNA reads TGTGCCACCAGCAGAGTACAGGGATTCCCTTCGACTGGAAACACCATATATTTT.

The gene calls are TRBV25-1 and TRBJ1-5; D is uncertain. V gave up 4 bases and J gave up 6 bases, with 10 bases separating them. The CDR3 has 13 residues. The germline gives CDR1 MGHDK, CDR2 SYGVNS. The CDR3 here is CASSGGSRQPQHF. In DNA form, the CDR3 reads TGTGCCAGCAGTGGAGGGTCCCGTCAGCCCCAGCATTTT.

The chain recombines TRBV11-2 with TRBJ1-5, with 9 nucleotides matching TRBD1. The CDR3 is made up of 15 amino acids. V gave up 6 bases and J gave up 4 bases; unmatched junction bases: 7. The germline gives CDR1 SGHAT, CDR2 FQNNGV. CDR3 region: CASSRDRALNQPQHF. The CDR3 DNA reads as TGTGCCAGCAGTCGGGACAGGGCACTTAATCAGCCCCAGCATTTT.

V gene TRBV5-1 combines with J gene TRBJ2-1, with 11 bases matching TRBD2. The V gene's germline CDR1 is SGHRS and CDR2 YFSETQ. V was clipped by 3 bases and J by 6 bases; unmatched bases: 14. The CDR3 extends over 18 amino acids. The CDR3 region has the DNA TGCGCCAGCAGCTCCGGGTGGGGTAGCGGGGGGGCGGGCAATGAGCAGTTCTTC. Residues: CASSSGWGSGGAGNEQFF.

The chain uses TRBV7-2 and TRBJ2-7; 10 bases are shared with TRBD1. Per the germline V gene, CDR1 is SGHTA and CDR2 is FQGNSA. With V trimmed by 1 base and J by 4 bases, 4 bases remained unmatched. The CDR3 extends over 15 amino acids. The DNA for the CDR3 is TGTGCCAGCAGCTTAGTACGACAGGGGGCGTACGAGCAGTACTTC. Translating gives CASSLVRQGAYEQYF.

The chain links TRBV4-1 to TRBJ2-5, with 7 bases identical to TRBD2. The V segment lost 4 bases and the J segment 5 bases; nucleotides outside the gene matches: 7. The germline CDR1 and CDR2 sequences are MGHRA and YSYEKL. The length of the CDR3 is 14 residues. Here the CDR3 reads CASSPLGGDETQYF. The CDR3 DNA sequence: TGCGCCAGCAGCCCCCTTGGGGGGGACGAGACCCAGTACTTC.

This chain links TRBV29-1 with TRBJ1-2; unclear D gene. Germline V CDR1 and CDR2: SQVTM, ANQGSEA. CDR3 size: 12 residues. V dropped 4 bases and J dropped 5 bases, with 11 bases sitting between them. The CDR3 loop reads CSVGWAQYGYTF. The CDR3 DNA sequence: TGCAGCGTTGGCTGGGCACAGTATGGCTACACCTTC. Full variable domain (outside the CDR3, taken from reference TRBV29-1 and TRBJ1-2): SAVISQKPSRDICQRGTSLTIQCQVDSQVTMMFWYRQQPGQSLTLIATANQGSEATYESGFVIDKFPISRPNLTFSTLTVSNMSPEDSSIYLCSVGWAQYGYTFGSGTRLTVV.

The rearrangement links TRBV19 to TRBJ1-2, with 8 nucleotides matching TRBD1. The CDR3 loop spans 15 amino acids. Germline lookup yields CDR1 LNHDA and CDR2 SQIVND (reference sequence). Trimming took 3 bases from V and 7 from J; bases not matched to a gene: 10. The CDR3 reads CASSIYGQGAGGYTF. For the CDR3, the DNA is TGTGCCAGTAGTATTTATGGCCAGGGGGCTGGTGGCTACACCTTC.

The chain combines TRBV7-9 with TRBJ1-5, with no clear D. The CDR3 is 13 residues long. The V gene's germline CDR1 is SEHNR and CDR2 FQNEAQ (reference sequence). V lost 1 base, J lost 8 bases, and 9 bases lay in between. CDR3 residues: CASSLGTAKPQHF. The CDR3 DNA reads TGTGCCAGCAGCTTAGGGACTGCGAAGCCCCAGCATTTT.

V is TRBV18 and J is TRBJ2-1; TRBD2 agrees at 9 bases. This CDR3 is 16 amino acids long. V gave up 6 bases and J gave up 2 bases; unmatched junction bases: 8. The germline CDR1 and CDR2 sequences are KGHSH and LQKENI. The CDR3 here is CASSAGLARPYNEQFF. CDR3 DNA sequence: TGTGCCAGCTCCGCCGGACTAGCGCGTCCCTACAATGAGCAGTTCTTC.

The V call is TRBV28, the J call TRBJ2-7; TRBD2 matches at 10 bases. The V gene's germline CDR1 is MDHEN and CDR2 SYDVKM. The CDR3 extends over 17 amino acids. With 9 bases clipped from V and 5 bases from J, the junction kept 19 bases outside the gene matches. This CDR3 reads CARGAGGPFSPIDEQYF. The DNA for the CDR3 is TGTGCCAGAGGAGCGGGAGGGCCGTTTTCTCCTATAGACGAGCAGTACTTC.